These 12 T cell receptor beta chains originate from one sample sequenced in a study of blood T cell repertoires in COVID-19. The protocol was immunoSEQ multiplex PCR, while the TCRdb copy is restricted to in-frame clones and leaves out a portion. The data show some 210,000 clones, around 80% seen once. The sequenced material came from peripheral blood. Receptor source: a human donor in a cohort sampled during active COVID-19.

The V call is TRBV11-3, the J call TRBJ2-2, with D possibly matching TRBD2 (6 bases). The CDR3 consists of 16 residues. Germline V lookup: CDR1 SGHNT, CDR2 YENEEA. V lost 5 bases and J lost 4, with 17 bases in between. The chain's CDR3 is CASSQSSDPGTGELFF. The CDR3 bases are TGTGCCAGCAGCCAATCTAGCGATCCTGGCACCGGGGAGCTGTTTTTT.

The chain combines TRBV28 with TRBJ2-3, with 10 bases fitting TRBD1. The germline CDR1 and CDR2 sequences are MDHEN and SYDVKM. V shed 4 bases and J 5 bases; nucleotides not matched to a gene: 18. The CDR3 loop spans 19 amino acids. CDR3 sequence (DNA): TGTGCCAGCAGTTCGGATACTATGGACAGGGGGGAGTACAGAGATACGCAGTATTTT. It codes for CASSSDTMDRGEYRDTQYF.

The rearrangement uses TRBV14 and TRBJ1-5; D ambiguous. This CDR3 has 13 amino acids. Germline V gene lookup returns CDR1 SGHDN and CDR2 FVKESK. V lost 0 bases and J lost 5, with 5 bases in between. The CDR3 spells CASSQDLDQPQHF. The DNA for the CDR3 is TGTGCCAGCAGCCAAGATCTAGATCAGCCCCAGCATTTT.

The V and J genes are TRBV14 and TRBJ2-7; maybe TRBD1 (6 bases). CDR3 length: 15 residues. Between the trimmed V and J ends, which lost 0 bases and 7 bases, there was a span of 16 bases. Germline CDR1 and CDR2: SGHDN and FVKESK. DNA for the CDR3: TGTGCCAGCAGCCAAGAGGTTCACAGGGCTTGTGAGCAGTACGTC. Protein: CASSQEVHRACEQYV.

This clone has more than one count but fewer than ten. This chain joins TRBV28 and TRBJ1-6, with D maybe TRBD1 (6 bases). The CDR3 spans 13 residues. CDR1 MDHEN and CDR2 SYDVKM come from the germline V gene. V was cut by 5 bases and J by 6 bases, with 8 bases left in between. The CDR3 nucleotides read TGTGCCAGCAGTGGACAGTTTAATTCACCCCTCCACTTT. Translation gives CASSGQFNSPLHF.

This clone was observed once. The rearrangement joins TRBV15 to TRBJ2-7, with 7 positions matching TRBD2. Germline lookup yields CDR1 LNHNV and CDR2 YYDKDF (reference sequence). The J segment lost 3 bases and the V segment lost 5 bases, leaving 10 bases of the junction unmatched. The CDR3 consists of 15 residues. CDR3 in amino acids: CATSGAGTNVYEQYF. In DNA, the CDR3 is TGTGCCACCAGCGGGGCCGGGACTAATGTCTACGAGCAGTACTTC.

The rearrangement uses TRBV15 and TRBJ1-5; tentatively, D is TRBD1 (5 bases). The CDR3 runs to 16 residues. Germline V CDR1 and CDR2: LNHNV, YYDKDF (reference sequence). The V gene lost 0 bases and the J gene lost 5 bases, with 14 bases spanning the gap. The CDR3 region has the DNA TGTGCCACCAGCAGAGAATGGGGCGGGGGGGATCAGCCCCAGCATTTT. Translated, it gives CATSREWGGGDQPQHF.

V usage is TRBV28 and J usage is TRBJ1-5; the D is unclear. Germline V gives CDR1 MDHEN, CDR2 SYDVKM. Trimming removed 6 bases from V and 0 bases from J, with 15 bases in between. This CDR3 has 16 amino acids. In DNA form, the CDR3 reads TGTGCCAGCAGCAAGAACCCAACACCTAGCAATCAGCCCCAGCATTTT. This codes for CASSKNPTPSNQPQHF.

The chain is built from TRBV7-9 and TRBJ1-4; D call uncertain. The germline gives CDR1 SEHNR, CDR2 FQNEAQ (reference sequence). The V gene lost 0 bases and the J gene lost 3 bases, with 17 bases spanning the gap. The CDR3 length is 18 residues. CDR3 sequence: CASSLAAGAHRSNEKLFF. CDR3 in DNA: TGTGCCAGCAGCTTAGCGGCAGGCGCTCACCGATCTAATGAAAAACTGTTTTTT.

Here the CDR3 DNA reads TGTGCCAGCAGCCGGCAGGGTCTGAACACTGAAGCTTTCTTT. Translated: CASSRQGLNTEAFF. This rearrangement joins TRBV28 to TRBJ1-1, with TRBD1 as a possible D gene (5 bases). Trimming stripped 6 bases from V and 0 bases from J, with 11 bases between. The CDR3 extends over 14 amino acids. Per the germline V gene, CDR1 is MDHEN and CDR2 is SYDVKM.

This rearrangement joins TRBV29-1 to TRBJ1-2; D call uncertain. Trimming cost V 4 bases and J 4 bases, with 10 bases left between them. The CDR3 runs 12 residues. Per the germline V gene, CDR1 is SQVTM and CDR2 is ANQGSEA. This CDR3 reads CSVGGGSYGYTF. CDR3 DNA: TGCAGCGTTGGGGGAGGGAGCTATGGCTACACCTTC.

In this sample, this clone turned up a few times. This chain uses TRBV19 with TRBJ1-2; D not certain. The CDR3 runs to 14 residues. CDR1 LNHDA and CDR2 SQIVND come from the germline V gene (reference sequence). Deletions cut 7 bases from V and 0 bases from J, with 12 bases between. As DNA, the CDR3 is TGTGCCAGTATCGGGTTAGAAGCTAACTATGGCTACACCTTC. This encodes CASIGLEANYGYTF.